A single sample is the source of the 12 T cell receptor beta chains below, sequenced in a study of cytomegalovirus exposure and HLA in healthy donors. The PCR used 60 Vbeta and 13 Jbeta primers. TCRdb's copy holds only in-frame clones and misses some; the assay was immunoSEQ multiplex PCR. This sample carries over 150,000 clones, around 72% of them seen once, and the ten largest clones take approximately 1.5%. Source material: PBMCs. The receptors here all came from a man in his fifties in good health and CMV-seronegative.

This chain uses TRBV2 with TRBJ1-1, with D maybe TRBD1 (6 bases). Germline CDR1 and CDR2: SNHLY and FYNNEI. Trimming took off 8 bases at V and 0 bases at J, with 16 bases between the two ends. CDR3 size: 15 residues. CDR3 bases: TGTGCCAGCCACAGGGTGGGGGCAGTGAACACTGAAGCTTTCTTT. Its translation is CASHRVGAVNTEAFF.

J is TRBJ2-3 and V is TRBV15, with D uncertain. Germline CDR1 is LNHNV and CDR2 is YYDKDF (reference sequence). Trimming stripped 1 base from V and 1 base from J, with 21 bases between. The CDR3 loop spans 19 amino acids. The CDR3, as DNA: TGTGCCACCAGCAGAGCTAATCGGTTCGGGTTACGCGGCACAGATACGCAGTATTTT. It translates to CATSRANRFGLRGTDTQYF.

This clone came up once. This sequence joins TRBV6-1 and TRBJ1-1; possible D gene TRBD1, 5 bases. The V gene's germline CDR1 is MNHNS and CDR2 SASEGT. This CDR3 region has 15 residues. V lost 7 bases, J lost 1 base, and 16 bases lay in between. CDR3 residues: CASMAPRARNTEAFF. CDR3 DNA sequence: TGTGCCAGCATGGCCCCCAGGGCCAGGAACACTGAAGCTTTCTTT.

The V and J genes are TRBV20-1 and TRBJ2-5; tentatively, D is TRBD2 (6 bases). Germline CDR1 DFQATT, CDR2 SNEGSKA (reference sequence). The ends were cut back, 7 bases at V and 0 bases at J, with 6 bases in the middle. CDR3 size: 11 residues. The CDR3 coding sequence is TGCAGTGGGGAGGACCAAGAGACCCAGTACTTC. Translated, it gives CSGEDQETQYF.

The CDR3 nucleotides are TGTGCCAGCAGCGTACCGGGACAGCCGTATGAAAAACTGTTTTTT. The encoded protein is CASSVPGQPYEKLFF. This chain connects TRBV7-9 to TRBJ1-4, with TRBD1 matching over 7 bases. The CDR3 runs to 15 residues. The junction had 9 bases not matched to a gene; V was cut back by 5 bases and J by 6 bases. The germline V gene encodes CDR1 SEHNR and CDR2 FQNEAQ (reference sequence). The full variable domain, its missing parts supplied by reference TRBV7-9 and TRBJ1-4, is DTGVSQNPRHKITKRGQNVTFRCDPISEHNRLYWYRQTLGQGPEFLTYFQNEAQLEKSRLLSDRFSAERPKGSFSTLEIQRTEQGDSAMYLCASSVPGQPYEKLFFGSGTQLSVL.

The CDR3 DNA reads as TGTGCCAGCAGCGCACAGGGGGGATCCGGCGGGGAGCTGTTTTTT. Amino acid sequence: CASSAQGGSGGELFF. The chain links TRBV14 to TRBJ2-2, with 8 nucleotides matching TRBD1. V dropped 5 bases and J dropped 7; count of bases not matched to a gene: 9. The CDR3 extends over 15 amino acids. Germline CDR1 is SGHDN and CDR2 is FVKESK.

V and J are TRBV27 and TRBJ2-7; 10 positions agree with TRBD2. Germline CDR1 is MNHEY and CDR2 is SMNVEV (reference sequence). The trim removed 5 bases at V and 6 bases at J, leaving 4 bases unmatched. The CDR3 loop spans 13 amino acids. CDR3 nucleotides: TGTGCCAGCAGTCAAAGACTAGCGGGCGAGCAGTACTTC. This gives the protein CASSQRLAGEQYF.

The CDR3: CASSLGDFRSGGGYTF. CDR3 bases: TGTGCCAGCAGCCTTGGGGACTTTCGATCCGGGGGTGGCTACACCTTC. This chain connects TRBV6-6 to TRBJ1-2; TRBD1 is a possible D gene (5 bases). The CDR3 totals 16 residues. Per germline, CDR1 MNHNY and CDR2 SVGAGI (reference sequence). V dropped 6 bases and J dropped 7 bases, with 24 bases sitting between them.

The table lists this clone with a few counts. The chain employs TRBV27 and TRBJ1-2; TRBD1 aligns across 12 bases. The CDR3 runs 18 residues. Germline CDR1 is MNHEY and CDR2 is SMNVEV (reference sequence). V lost 7 bases to trimming and J lost 6 bases; unmatched junction nucleotides: 18. DNA of the CDR3: TGTGCCAGCACCGATGCCCCGGGACAGGGGGCGCGTAGGGATGGCTACACCTTC. It codes for CASTDAPGQGARRDGYTF.

The chain recombines TRBV19 with TRBJ1-2, with TRBD1 matching 9 bases. Germline CDR1 and CDR2: LNHDA and SQIVND (reference sequence). The CDR3 covers 13 residues. Trimming removed 5 bases from V and 9 bases from J; junction bases left unmatched: 7. The CDR3 DNA follows: TGTGCCAGTAGTCTGGGACAGGGAAGAAGCTACACCTTC. Residues: CASSLGQGRSYTF.

The V gene is TRBV7-8, the J gene TRBJ2-3, with 8 bases that match TRBD2. Unmatched junction bases numbered 5, after V lost 0 bases and J lost 0 bases. The CDR3 runs 17 residues. The germline CDR1 and CDR2 sequences are SGHVS and FQNEAQ. The CDR3 DNA sequence: TGTGCCAGCAGCTTAGCGGGGTTAGCGGGGAGCACAGATACGCAGTATTTT. Its protein is CASSLAGLAGSTDTQYF.

The rearrangement links TRBV4-3 to TRBJ1-1; 11 bases agree with TRBD1. V gave up 1 base and J gave up 2 bases; unmatched junction bases: 3. The germline V gene has CDR1 LGHNA and CDR2 YSLEER. This CDR3 contains 16 residues. The CDR3 reads CASSQGGTGGNTEAFF. CDR3 nucleotides: TGCGCCAGCAGCCAAGGAGGGACAGGGGGTAACACTGAAGCTTTCTTT.